A selection of T cell receptor beta chains follows, all from one sample in a study of regulatory T cells in long-lasting Graves disease. TCRdb used MiXCR to reprocess the multiplex PCR reads, holding one entry per CDR3 protein. This sample has fewer than 650,000 distinct CDR3 sequences; about 15% occur once, and the top ten carry around 19%. The same data also contributed to another study, on T cells in Graves' hyperthyroidism and ophthalmopathy.

The sequenced sample was peripheral blood mononuclear cells (PBMCs), obtained at new diagnosis, from a patient treated with antithyroid drugs. All receptors derive from a young woman with Graves disease. The CDR3 runs from the conserved cysteine through the conserved F or W.

TRBJ1-4	TRBV20-1	CSVSIGPRRSEKLFF
TRBJ1-6	TRBV15	CATSRDGGSSGSPLHF
TRBJ1-5	TRBV9	CASSLTPTADQPQHF
TRBJ1-1	TRBV28	CASSSSPLLGTEAFF
TRBJ2-3	TRBV28	CANSSLLYTQYF
TRBJ2-4	TRBV19	CASSWGGEKNIQYF
TRBJ2-7	TRBV9	CASSNDRDASYEQYF
TRBJ2-7	TRBV28	CASSPEGRGKYEQYF
TRBJ1-4	TRBV20-1	CSARGVTGPDEKLFF
TRBJ1-1	TRBV4-1	CASSQAEQGVSYTEAFF
TRBJ2-7	TRBV3-1	CASSRFGRAYEQYF
TRBJ1-1	TRBV20-1	CSVPFGGTEAFF
TRBJ2-2	TRBV18	CASSWDPKRELFF
TRBJ1-2	TRBV10-3	CAISDFLASTGRGYGYTF
TRBJ2-7	TRBV20-1	CSARGPTSDAEQYF
TRBJ2-2	TRBV19	CASSTWSMNTGELFF
TRBJ1-3	TRBV12-3/TRBV12-4	CASRTPFSGNTIYF
TRBJ2-5	TRBV5-1	CASSLGGTHAQETQYF
TRBJ1-4	TRBV18	CASSPTSEKLFF
TRBJ2-7	TRBV5-1	CASSTRLTSGIYEQYF
TRBJ1-2	TRBV18	CASSPTDTFYGYTF
TRBJ2-7	TRBV11-1	CASSLGLGTYEQYF
TRBJ1-1	TRBV29-1	CSVAQPNTEAFF
TRBJ2-3	TRBV6-2/TRBV6-3	CASRWTERTDTQYF
TRBJ1-6	TRBV6-1	CASSEAYGRSNSPLHF
TRBJ2-7	TRBV30	CAWSVRLAEKYEQYF
TRBJ2-1	TRBV20-1	CSARDSTRSYNEQFF
TRBJ1-5	TRBV6-1	CASSGGFYSNQPQHF
TRBJ1-1	TRBV6-2/TRBV6-3	CASRLQGMGLTFF
TRBJ2-3	TRBV29-1	CSVEVSGRDTQYF
TRBJ2-6	TRBV19	CASSIVPGRSSGANVLTF